The rows below give T cell receptor beta chains drawn from one sample of a study of cytomegalovirus exposure and HLA in healthy donors. Profiling relied on immunoSEQ multiplex PCR, and the TCRdb table lists in-frame clones only, not all of them. This table holds about 150,000 clones. The sample was PBMCs. The receptor source for this set is a woman aged 45-65 years in good health and CMV-seronegative. The CDR3 runs from the conserved cysteine through the conserved F or W. The D gene is left open where the match is weak.

J,V,D,CDR3,DNA
TRBJ2-1,TRBV11-3,-,CASSLDQGALYNEQFF,TGTGCCAGCAGCTTAGATCAAGGGGCTCTCTACAATGAGCAGTTCTTC
TRBJ2-3,TRBV11-2,-,CASSLGADTQYF,TGTGCCAGCAGCTTAGGAGCAGATACGCAGTATTTT
TRBJ1-5,TRBV27,TRBD1,CASTDRGGNNQPQHF,TGTGCCAGCACTGACAGGGGGGGCAACAATCAGCCCCAGCATTTT
TRBJ2-7,TRBV9,-,CASSAGSGSYEQYF,TGTGCCAGCAGCGCGGGGAGTGGTTCCTACGAGCAGTACTTC
TRBJ2-7,TRBV6-1,TRBD1,CASSADRSSYEQYF,TGTGCCAGCAGTGCGGACAGGAGCTCCTACGAGCAGTACTTC
TRBJ1-2,TRBV25-1,TRBD1,CASSDHGDRNYGYTF,TGTGCCAGCAGTGACCATGGGGACAGAAACTATGGCTACACCTTC
TRBJ2-7,TRBV27,TRBD2,CASSQTSGRGYEQYF,TGTGCCAGCAGTCAAACTAGCGGGAGGGGGTACGAGCAGTACTTC
TRBJ2-4,TRBV5-6,-,CASTLGRLAKNIQYF,TGTGCCAGCACCCTGGGCAGGTTAGCCAAAAACATTCAGTACTTC
TRBJ2-2,TRBV18,-,CASSPGYEAGELFF,TGTGCCAGCTCACCAGGGTATGAGGCCGGGGAGCTGTTTTTT
TRBJ2-1,TRBV5-1,-,CASSLGIRDFRSWKFF,TGCGCCAGCAGCTTGGGGATTAGGGACTTCCGGTCTTGGAAGTTCTTC
TRBJ1-4,TRBV5-4,TRBD1,CASSSTGDATNEKLFF,TGTGCCAGCAGCTCGACAGGGGATGCAACTAATGAAAAACTGTTTTTT
TRBJ1-5,TRBV19,-,CARRETVHSNQPQHF,TGTGCCAGACGGGAGACAGTTCATAGCAATCAGCCCCAGCATTTT
TRBJ2-7,TRBV4-1,TRBD1,CASSARDRGVPPAYEQYF,TGCGCCAGCAGCGCCCGGGACAGGGGGGTCCCTCCAGCCTACGAGCAGTACTTC
TRBJ2-7,TRBV4-2,-,CASSQASLVTYEQYF,TGTGCCAGCAGCCAAGCTAGTCTAGTTACCTACGAGCAGTACTTC
TRBJ1-5,TRBV7-8,-,CASSVDSFNQPQHF,TGTGCCAGCAGCGTGGACAGTTTTAATCAGCCCCAGCATTTT
TRBJ1-2,TRBV25-1,-,CASSRNAYGYTF,TGTGCCAGCAGCAGAAACGCTTATGGCTACACCTTC
TRBJ2-2,TRBV5-1,TRBD2,CARGLESFSGELFF,TGCGCCAGGGGACTAGAATCTTTTTCCGGGGAGCTGTTTTTT
TRBJ2-7,TRBV19,TRBD2,CASRATGTSGDYEQYF,TGTGCCAGTAGGGCGACCGGGACTAGCGGAGACTACGAGCAGTACTTC